These 25 T cell receptor beta chains were all obtained from the same sample, sequenced in a study of T cells in Graves' hyperthyroidism and ophthalmopathy. The investigators amplified TCR beta CDR3 regions from RNA transcripts. Using the HTBI primer set, a first-round RT-PCR was run on the TCR CDR3. TCRdb ran MiXCR on the multiplex PCR reads and lists one entry per CDR3 protein. The repertoire has a few hundred thousand distinct CDR3 sequences, more than 15% of them found once; the top ten carry approximately 3.5%. The material sequenced was blood. These TCRs come from a woman aged 40 to 49 with Graves' ophthalmopathy.

The V gene is TRBV19, the J gene TRBJ2-2; D may be TRBD2 (6 bases). In germline, CDR1 is LNHDA, CDR2 SQIVND (reference sequence). V gave up 4 bases and J gave up 2 bases, with 11 bases separating them. The CDR3 sequence is 15 residues long. CDR3 DNA: TGTGCCAGTAGTAACGTAGCGGATAACACCGGGGAGCTGTTTTTT. This encodes CASSNVADNTGELFF. Drawing the rest from reference TRBV19 and TRBJ2-2, the complete variable domain is DGGITQSPKYLFRKEGQNVTLSCEQNLNHDAMYWYRQDPGQGLRLIYYSQIVNDFQKGDIAEGYSVSREKKESFPLTVTSAQKNPTAFYLCASSNVADNTGELFFGEGSRLTVL.

This clonotype was counted a few times. In DNA form, the CDR3 reads TGCTCCGCGCCGGGTGGGCTAGCGGCTTACAATGAGCAGTTCTTC. Its translation: CSAPGGLAAYNEQFF. The V and J genes are TRBV20-1 and TRBJ2-1; 7 bases match TRBD2. Per germline, CDR1 DFQATT and CDR2 SNEGSKA (reference sequence). The CDR3 has 15 residues.

About this clonotype: A much larger clone differs from this one at a single base, so this may be a read error. This chain links TRBV20-1 with TRBJ2-3; perhaps TRBD2 as D (7 bases). Germline V CDR1 and CDR2: DFQATT, SNEGSKA (reference sequence). V was clipped by 6 bases and J by 2 bases, with 18 bases between them. This CDR3 has 15 amino acids. This chain's CDR3 is CSAPGSGGLTDTQYF. The CDR3 DNA reads as TGCAGTGCCCCCGGCTCCGGGGGGCTCACAGATACGCAGTATTTT.

This clonotype was counted ten times or more. J is TRBJ2-1 and V is TRBV18; D remains unclear. The CDR3 contains 15 residues. V was shortened by 3 bases and J by 4 bases, with 13 bases between the two germline ends. The germline V gene has CDR1 KGHSH and CDR2 LQKENI. CDR3 in amino acids: CASSPRINGYNEQFF. CDR3 DNA: TGTGCCAGCTCACCCAGGATCAACGGTTACAATGAGCAGTTCTTC.

V is TRBV6-4 and J is TRBJ1-2; D remains unclear. The CDR3 spans 13 residues. V was trimmed by 0 bases and J by 5 bases, leaving 7 bases between them. Germline V CDR1 and CDR2: MRHNA, SNTAGT. CDR3 amino acids: CASSDSGGYGYTF. Here the CDR3 DNA reads TGTGCCAGCAGTGACTCCGGTGGTTATGGCTACACCTTC.

The rearrangement joins TRBV11-3 to TRBJ2-2; no reliable D call. Germline assignment: CDR1 SGHNT and CDR2 YENEEA. Deletions cut 6 bases from V and 1 base from J, with 12 bases between. There are 15 residues in the CDR3. The CDR3 spells CASSSGLENTGELFF. CDR3 bases: TGTGCCAGCAGTTCCGGGCTGGAGAACACCGGGGAGCTGTTTTTT.

This clonotype was observed at least ten times. The V gene is TRBV20-1, the J gene TRBJ2-7; 12 bases agree with TRBD2. V was clipped by 5 bases and J by 1 base; unmatched bases: 6. CDR3 size: 15 residues. Germline assignment: CDR1 DFQATT and CDR2 SNEGSKA (reference sequence). CDR3 loop: CSASTTSGGSYEQYF. The CDR3 coding sequence is TGCAGTGCTTCAACGACTAGCGGGGGATCCTACGAGCAGTACTTC.

This clonotype was picked up many times. The rearrangement joins TRBV6-1 to TRBJ2-3; TRBD1 is a possible D gene (6 bases). V was cut by 5 bases and J by 4 bases, with 13 bases left in between. Looked up from germline, CDR1 is MNHNS and CDR2 is SASEGT. CDR3 length: 14 residues. The CDR3: CASSIQGEADTQYF. DNA for the CDR3: TGTGCCAGCAGTATACAGGGTGAGGCAGATACGCAGTATTTT.

The genes are TRBV7-9 and TRBJ2-1; 10 bases align to TRBD2. This CDR3 has 14 residues. Per germline, CDR1 SEHNR and CDR2 FQNEAQ (reference sequence). V dropped 6 bases and J dropped 9; count of bases not matched to a gene: 8. In nucleotides, the CDR3 is TGTGCCAGCAGTTTCGGGACTAGCGAGGCTGAGCAGTTCTTC. Amino acid sequence: CASSFGTSEAEQFF.

This clonotype was detected a few times. The rearrangement links TRBV29-1 to TRBJ1-2; D uncertain. V dropped 4 bases and J dropped 7 bases, with 10 bases sitting between them. This CDR3 comprises 11 residues. Germline V gene data show CDR1 as SQVTM and CDR2 as ANQGSEA. As DNA, the CDR3 is TGCAGCGTTGTCGAGGAAATTGGCTACACCTTC. It specifies CSVVEEIGYTF.

V is TRBV25-1 and J is TRBJ2-5, with 14 bases matching TRBD2. Losses at the gene ends were 6 bases for V and 5 bases for J; bases not matched to a gene: 5. The germline V gene encodes CDR1 MGHDK and CDR2 SYGVNS. The length of the CDR3 is 15 residues. CDR3 bases: TGTGCCAGCAGGACTAGCGGGAGGGCAGGGGAGACCCAGTACTTC. This gives the protein CASRTSGRAGETQYF.

This clonotype was detected many times. The CDR3 spells CASSQDRYEQFF. The DNA for the CDR3 is TGTGCCAGCAGCCAAGATCGTTATGAGCAGTTCTTC. J is TRBJ2-1 and V is TRBV3-1; D not certain. In germline, CDR1 is LGHDT, CDR2 YNNKEL (reference sequence). The CDR3 runs 12 residues. The V end was cut by 0 bases, the J end by 8 bases, with 5 bases between.

The CDR3 region is CASSYPIKRGTIQETQYF. The CDR3, as DNA: TGTGCCAGCAGTTACCCCATAAAGCGGGGGACAATCCAAGAGACCCAGTACTTC. J is TRBJ2-5 and V is TRBV6-9; 8 bases map to TRBD2. CDR1 is MNHGY and CDR2 is SVAAGI in the germline V gene. The V gene end was trimmed by 3 bases and the J gene end by 1 base; junction bases not matched to a gene: 13. This CDR3 has 18 residues.

This clonotype was detected ten times or more. An end of the junction differs from the germline gene, which may be a read error. This rearrangement joins TRBV2 to TRBJ2-7; TRBD1 aligns across 7 bases. CDR1 is SNHLY and CDR2 is FYNNEI in the germline V gene. The CDR3 runs to 12 residues. The CDR3 coding sequence is TGTGCCAGCAGGGAAGACAGGGTCGAGCAGTACTTC. Translated: CASREDRVEQYF.

This clonotype was found many times. The chain has TRBV2 and TRBJ1-1, with D possibly TRBD1 on 5 matching bases. V shed 6 bases and J shed 5 bases, with 13 bases lying between them. Germline CDR1 SNHLY, CDR2 FYNNEI. The CDR3 is 13 residues long. CDR3 amino acids: CASRVRGYTEAFF. The CDR3 region has the DNA TGTGCCAGCAGGGTTAGGGGTTATACTGAAGCTTTCTTT.

The gene calls are TRBV10-2 and TRBJ1-5, with 7 bases that match TRBD1. Trimming removed 3 bases from V and 5 bases from J; junction bases left unmatched: 4. The germline V gene encodes CDR1 WSHSY and CDR2 SAAADI. This CDR3 is 14 amino acids long. CDR3 sequence reads: CASSDTGVYQPQHF. The CDR3 nucleotides are TGCGCCAGCAGTGATACAGGGGTATATCAGCCCCAGCATTTT.

In regard to this clonotype: One end of the junction is discordant with germline, which a read error may explain. This chain connects TRBV6-1 to TRBJ2-5, with 7 bases identical to TRBD1. The CDR3 extends over 14 amino acids. Germline CDR1 reads MNHNS; CDR2 reads SASEGT. The CDR3 loop reads CASSRQGPADPRNF. CDR3 DNA: TGTGCCAGCAGTCGACAGGGCCCCGCGGATCCCCGAAACTTC.

This clonotype was recorded many times. The V call is TRBV19, the J call TRBJ1-1, with 8 bases matching TRBD1. V was clipped by 8 bases and J by 7 bases; unmatched bases: 15. CDR1 and CDR2 from the germline V gene are LNHDA and SQIVND (reference sequence). This CDR3 contains 15 residues. This CDR3 reads CASRPPDRERSEAFF. CDR3 coding DNA: TGTGCCAGTCGTCCCCCGGACAGGGAGAGGAGTGAAGCTTTCTTT.

CDR3 nucleotide sequence: TGTGCCAGCAGTTTATTTTCCGGGACTAGCGGGACCCGGGGCGATACGCAGTATTTT. Its protein is CASSLFSGTSGTRGDTQYF. The chain recombines TRBV28 with TRBJ2-3, with 13 bases aligning to TRBD2. The germline CDR1 and CDR2 sequences are MDHEN and SYDVKM. V gave up 1 base and J gave up 6 bases; unmatched junction bases: 13. The CDR3 runs to 19 residues.

The table lists this clonotype with many counts. The rearrangement links TRBV28 to TRBJ1-1, with 7 bases identical to TRBD1. In germline, CDR1 is MDHEN, CDR2 SYDVKM. V shed 5 bases, J shed 8 bases, and the junction held 14 bases outside the gene matches. The CDR3 runs 15 residues. The CDR3 DNA is TGTGCCAGCAGTAACCCTCGGACAGGCTCTTGGGAAGCTTTCTTT. This translates into CASSNPRTGSWEAFF. The full variable domain, in which reference TRBV28 and TRBJ1-1 provide the parts outside the CDR3, is DVKVTQSSRYLVKRTGEKVFLECVQDMDHENMFWYRQDPGLGLRLIYFSYDVKMKEKGDIPEGYSVSREKKERFSLILESASTNQTSMYLCASSNPRTGSWEAFFGQGTRLTVV.

This clonotype has just a few counts. The V call is TRBV24-1, the J call TRBJ2-5; 16 bases map to TRBD2. The junction had 12 bases not matched to a gene; V was cut back by 4 bases and J by 5 bases. The CDR3 loop spans 19 amino acids. Per germline, CDR1 KGHDR and CDR2 SFDVKD. The CDR3 region has the DNA TGTGCCACCAGTGAACCGGGACTAGCGGGAGGGCCATCGTGGGAGACCCAGTACTTC. Translated: CATSEPGLAGGPSWETQYF.

The sample holds many counts of this clonotype. The chain employs TRBV11-2 and TRBJ2-3, with D tentatively TRBD2 (7 bases). This CDR3 has 15 residues. Germline V lookup: CDR1 SGHAT, CDR2 FQNNGV. V was cut by 0 bases and J by 6 bases, with 13 bases left in between. CDR3 sequence: CASSLDRGAMDTQYF. DNA of the CDR3: TGTGCCAGCAGCTTAGATCGGGGGGCAATGGATACGCAGTATTTT.

This clonotype showed up many times. The chain has TRBV28 and TRBJ2-7; a weak D match, TRBD2 (5 bases). Trimming pared 5 bases from V and 0 bases from J, leaving 11 bases between. This CDR3 spans 14 amino acids. Germline lookup yields CDR1 MDHEN and CDR2 SYDVKM. CDR3 residues: CASSGWEYSYEQYF. The CDR3 DNA sequence: TGTGCCAGCAGTGGCTGGGAGTACTCCTACGAGCAGTACTTC.

This clonotype was found many times. The chain couples TRBV18 to TRBJ1-1, with D possibly TRBD1 on 6 matching bases. V was clipped by 2 bases and J by 0 bases, with 13 bases between them. The length of the CDR3 is 16 residues. From germline, CDR1 is KGHSH and CDR2 LQKENI. The CDR3 DNA is TGTGCCAGCTCACCAATTGGGGGGCGGGTGAACACTGAAGCTTTCTTT. Protein sequence: CASSPIGGRVNTEAFF.

J is TRBJ2-7 and V is TRBV2, with 11 bases lining up with TRBD2. CDR3 size: 15 residues. With 2 bases clipped from V and 4 bases from J, the junction kept 4 bases outside the gene matches. The V gene's germline CDR1 is SNHLY and CDR2 FYNNEI. The CDR3 DNA sequence: TGTGCCAGCAGTGAAACTAGCGGGAGTCGATACGAGCAGTACTTC. It translates to CASSETSGSRYEQYF.